The 3 T cell receptor beta chains in this list originate from one sample, sequenced in a study of neoadjuvant anti-PD-1 for oral cavity cancer. This table comes from immunoSEQ multiplex PCR, and its TCRdb copy is limited to in-frame clones, with some not included. The repertoire holds over 8,500 clones, with 66% as singletons. Specimen: tumor tissue, collected before nivolumab (anti-PD-1) treatment. These receptors came from a person aged 35-79 years with oral cavity squamous cell carcinoma.

The table lists this clone with a few counts. J is TRBJ1-6 and V is TRBV14; D gene unclear. V was clipped by 3 bases and J by 6 bases, with 6 bases between them. CDR1 is SGHDN and CDR2 is FVKESK in the germline V gene. This CDR3 spans 13 amino acids. The CDR3 is CASSHLRNSPLHF. CDR3 nucleotide sequence: TGTGCCAGCAGCCATTTGCGTAATTCACCCCTCCACTTT. The full variable domain, with the rest looked up from reference TRBV14 and TRBJ1-6, is EAGVTQFPSHSVIEKGQTVTLRCDPISGHDNLYWYRRVMGKEIKFLLHFVKESKQDESGMPNNRFLAERTGGTYSTLKVQPAELEDSGVYFCASSHLRNSPLHFGNGTRLTVT.

J is TRBJ2-1 and V is TRBV9; D not certain. V was trimmed by 0 bases and J by 4 bases, leaving 8 bases between them. Germline-derived CDR1 and CDR2 are SGDLS and YYNGEE. The length of the CDR3 is 14 residues. As DNA, the CDR3 is TGTGCCAGCAGCGTAGGTTCCGGGTACAATGAGCAGTTCTTC. The encoded protein is CASSVGSGYNEQFF.

V is TRBV5-6 and J is TRBJ1-3, with D possibly matching TRBD1 (6 bases). The germline V and J ends were trimmed by 6 bases and 8 bases, with 18 bases remaining between them. CDR1 is SGHDT and CDR2 is YYEEEE in the germline V gene. The CDR3 runs 14 residues. The CDR3 coding sequence is TGTGCCAGCAATCTCCAACAGGGTCTGGACACCATATATTTT. The encoded protein is CASNLQQGLDTIYF.